The 19 T cell receptor beta chains reported below all come from one sample, sequenced in a study of cytomegalovirus exposure and HLA in healthy donors. Primers included in the PCR were 60 Vbeta and 13 Jbeta primers. Assay: immunoSEQ multiplex PCR; the TCRdb copy retains only in-frame clones and omits some. The sample carries some 150,000 clones, roughly 77% recorded once. Specimen: PBMCs. The receptors shown here come from a man between 25 and 39 years old in good health and CMV-seropositive.

The chain has TRBV5-4 and TRBJ2-1; 11 bases are a match to TRBD2. The CDR3 is made up of 15 amino acids. Germline V gene lookup returns CDR1 SGHNT and CDR2 YYREEE (reference sequence). Losses at the gene ends were 3 bases for V and 2 bases for J; bases not matched to a gene: 1. This chain's CDR3 is CASSYSGGAYNEQFF. The CDR3 DNA reads as TGTGCCAGCAGCTATAGCGGGGGGGCCTACAATGAGCAGTTCTTC.

The rearrangement joins TRBV19 to TRBJ2-2, with D possibly TRBD1 on 5 matching bases. V gave up 3 bases and J gave up 6 bases, with 8 bases separating them. Germline V CDR1 and CDR2: LNHDA, SQIVND (reference sequence). The CDR3 loop spans 13 amino acids. DNA of the CDR3: TGTGCCAGTAGTATCGACAGTCCCGGGGAGCTGTTTTTT. Encoded protein: CASSIDSPGELFF.

The count of this clone is one. The rearrangement joins TRBV5-1 to TRBJ2-5; tentative D call: TRBD2 (5 bases). Germline lookup yields CDR1 SGHRS and CDR2 YFSETQ. The length of the CDR3 is 15 residues. V lost 4 bases and J 4 bases, leaving 17 bases between the germline ends. The CDR3 sequence: CASSPALYAGETQYF. The DNA of the CDR3 is TGCGCCAGCAGCCCGGCCCTATACGCGGGAGAGACCCAGTACTTC.

This chain connects TRBV4-1 to TRBJ2-7; weak D call: TRBD2 (6 bases). V dropped 2 bases and J dropped 2 bases, with 10 bases sitting between them. Germline-derived CDR1 and CDR2 are MGHRA and YSYEKL. This CDR3 contains 14 residues. The CDR3 here is CASSQSGGAYEQYF. CDR3 nucleotide sequence: TGCGCCAGCAGCCAATCAGGAGGGGCCTACGAGCAGTACTTC.

This chain links TRBV2 with TRBJ1-4; D is unresolved. The CDR3 extends over 13 amino acids. Germline values: CDR1 SNHLY, CDR2 FYNNEI. V lost 3 bases and J 5 bases, leaving 7 bases between the germline ends. This CDR3 is CASSDNGNEKLFF. The CDR3 DNA is TGTGCCAGCAGTGATAACGGGAATGAAAAACTGTTTTTT.

The chain uses TRBV27 and TRBJ2-3, with 7 bases matching TRBD1. CDR1 and CDR2 (germline): MNHEY, SMNVEV (reference sequence). The CDR3 totals 14 residues. The trim removed 5 bases at V and 2 bases at J, leaving 4 bases unmatched. The CDR3 protein is CASSRDSYTDTQYF. The CDR3 nucleotides are TGTGCCAGCAGTCGGGACAGTTACACAGATACGCAGTATTTT.

The rearrangement joins TRBV15 to TRBJ2-5; no clear D gene. CDR3 size: 14 residues. Germline assignment: CDR1 LNHNV and CDR2 YYDKDF (reference sequence). Trimming shortened V by 4 bases and J by 4 bases, and 13 bases separated the two germline ends. This CDR3 is CATSNPTITETQYF. CDR3 bases: TGTGCCACCAGCAACCCGACAATCACAGAGACCCAGTACTTC.

This chain links TRBV9 with TRBJ1-1, with TRBD1 identical over 9 bases. The CDR3 runs to 14 residues. Germline CDR1 is SGDLS and CDR2 is YYNGEE. The ends lost 2 bases at V and 5 bases at J; junction bases unmatched: 4. The CDR3 bases are TGTGCCAGCAGCGTGGGGACAGGGTTTACTGAAGCTTTCTTT. This gives the protein CASSVGTGFTEAFF.

The rearrangement joins TRBV5-1 to TRBJ2-1; the match to TRBD1 covers 9 bases. With V trimmed by 2 bases and J by 6 bases, 3 bases remained unmatched. This CDR3 spans 14 amino acids. From germline, CDR1 is SGHRS and CDR2 YFSETQ. CDR3 nucleotide sequence: TGCGCCAGCAGCTTACAGGGGGCTTTCAATGAGCAGTTCTTC. Translating it yields CASSLQGAFNEQFF.

This chain uses TRBV29-1 with TRBJ1-2; a possible D gene is TRBD1 (6 bases). This CDR3 contains 13 residues. Trimming took off 5 bases at V and 4 bases at J, with 14 bases between the two ends. The germline gives CDR1 SQVTM, CDR2 ANQGSEA. The CDR3 region is CSVLGHLGYGYTF. The DNA of the CDR3 is TGCAGCGTTCTGGGACATTTGGGCTATGGCTACACCTTC. Supplemented by reference TRBV29-1 and TRBJ1-2, the full variable domain reads SAVISQKPSRDICQRGTSLTIQCQVDSQVTMMFWYRQQPGQSLTLIATANQGSEATYESGFVIDKFPISRPNLTFSTLTVSNMSPEDSSIYLCSVLGHLGYGYTFGSGTRLTVV.

The chain is built from TRBV27 and TRBJ1-5; D might be TRBD1 (6 bases). The CDR3 consists of 14 residues. V lost 4 bases and J lost 5, with 12 bases in between. The germline gives CDR1 MNHEY, CDR2 SMNVEV (reference sequence). CDR3 loop: CASSSQGRYQPQHF. The DNA for the CDR3 is TGTGCCAGCAGTTCACAGGGAAGGTATCAGCCCCAGCATTTT.

As DNA, the CDR3 is TGTGCCAGCAGGGTGGGTACAGAAGAAAAACTGTTTTTT. Amino acid sequence: CASRVGTEEKLFF. The chain combines TRBV28 with TRBJ1-4; D call uncertain. The CDR3 is 13 amino acids. The germline gives CDR1 MDHEN, CDR2 SYDVKM. Trimming stripped 6 bases from V and 8 bases from J, with 13 bases between.

CDR3 protein: CASNSGQGQTQYF. CDR3 nucleotides: TGTGCCAGCAACTCGGGACAGGGGCAGACCCAGTACTTC. This rearrangement joins TRBV2 to TRBJ2-5, with 10 positions matching TRBD1. V lost 7 bases and J lost 6; bases outside the gene matches: 5. Germline V gene sequence: CDR1 SNHLY, CDR2 FYNNEI. The CDR3 runs to 13 residues.

The rearrangement joins TRBV6-1 to TRBJ1-2; D perhaps matches TRBD1 (6 bases). Germline V CDR1 and CDR2: MNHNS, SASEGT. The CDR3 extends over 14 amino acids. Trimming pared 8 bases from V and 4 bases from J, leaving 17 bases between. The CDR3 spells CASPGGAAGYGYTF. The CDR3 region has the DNA TGTGCCAGCCCGGGGGGGGCGGCGGGCTATGGCTACACCTTC.

The rearrangement links TRBV4-3 to TRBJ2-1, with TRBD2 matching over 11 bases. Germline CDR1 is LGHNA and CDR2 is YSLEER. J lost 6 bases, V lost 1 base, and 2 bases had no gene match. This CDR3 spans 15 amino acids. CDR3 residues: CASSQGLAGFNEQFF. The CDR3 DNA sequence: TGCGCCAGCAGCCAAGGACTAGCGGGGTTCAATGAGCAGTTCTTC.

There are a few counts of this clone. The chain recombines TRBV10-3 with TRBJ1-4; maybe TRBD1 (6 bases). The CDR3 covers 13 residues. The germline gives CDR1 ENHRY, CDR2 SYGVKD. The V gene lost 10 bases and the J gene lost 8 bases, with 17 bases spanning the gap. This CDR3 reads CATTAGVEEKLFF. CDR3 DNA: TGTGCCACCACGGCAGGGGTGGAAGAAAAACTGTTTTTT.

The genes are TRBV7-9 and TRBJ1-1, with a tentative D call TRBD1 (6 bases). The ends were cut back, 6 bases at V and 2 bases at J, with 13 bases in the middle. The CDR3 has 14 amino acids. From germline, CDR1 is SEHNR and CDR2 FQNEAQ (reference sequence). The CDR3 is CASSLPTGNTEAFF. In DNA form, the CDR3 reads TGTGCCAGCAGTCTACCGACAGGAAACACTGAAGCTTTCTTT.

A few counts support this clone. The rearrangement links TRBV5-1 to TRBJ2-1; a weak D match, TRBD1 (5 bases). Germline-derived CDR1 and CDR2 are SGHRS and YFSETQ. The CDR3 runs 15 residues. V lost 4 bases and J lost 2, with 13 bases in between. This CDR3 reads CASSVDSGAYNEQFF. The CDR3 bases are TGCGCCAGCAGCGTCGACAGTGGTGCCTACAATGAGCAGTTCTTC.

The CDR3: CASSPREFSGYTF. CDR3 DNA sequence: TGTGCCAGCAGTCCCCGGGAATTCAGCGGCTACACCTTC. The V call is TRBV27, the J call TRBJ1-2; unclear D gene. Trimming cost V 5 bases and J 8 bases, with 15 bases left between them. CDR1 is MNHEY, CDR2 SMNVEV, per germline (reference sequence). The CDR3 spans 13 residues.